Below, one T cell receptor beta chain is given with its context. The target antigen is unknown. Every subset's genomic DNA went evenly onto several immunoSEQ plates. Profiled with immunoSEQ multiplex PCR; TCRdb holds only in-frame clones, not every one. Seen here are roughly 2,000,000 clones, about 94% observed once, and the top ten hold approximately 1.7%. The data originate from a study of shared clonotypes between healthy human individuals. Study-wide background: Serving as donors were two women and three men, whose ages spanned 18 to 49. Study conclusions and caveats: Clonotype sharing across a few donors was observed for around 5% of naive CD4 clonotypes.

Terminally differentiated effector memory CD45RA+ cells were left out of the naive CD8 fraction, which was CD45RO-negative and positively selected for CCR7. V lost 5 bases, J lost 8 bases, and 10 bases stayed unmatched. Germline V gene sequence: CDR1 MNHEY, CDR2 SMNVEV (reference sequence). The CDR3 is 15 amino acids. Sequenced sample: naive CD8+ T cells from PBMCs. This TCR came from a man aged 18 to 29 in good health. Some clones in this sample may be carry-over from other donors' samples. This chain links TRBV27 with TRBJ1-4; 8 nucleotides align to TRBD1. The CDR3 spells CASSHSGTGGEKLFF. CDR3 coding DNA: TGTGCCAGCAGTCATTCCGGGACAGGTGGGGAAAAACTGTTTTTT.